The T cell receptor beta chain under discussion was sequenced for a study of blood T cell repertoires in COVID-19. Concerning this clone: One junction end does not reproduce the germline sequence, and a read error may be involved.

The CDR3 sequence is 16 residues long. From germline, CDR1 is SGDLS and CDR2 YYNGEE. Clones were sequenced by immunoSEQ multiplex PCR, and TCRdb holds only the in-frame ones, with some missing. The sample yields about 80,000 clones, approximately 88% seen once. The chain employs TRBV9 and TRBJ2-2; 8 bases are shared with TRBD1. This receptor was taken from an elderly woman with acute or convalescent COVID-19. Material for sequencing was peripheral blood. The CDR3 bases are TGTGCCAGCAGCGTCAATCAGGGGGCGAATACCGGGGAGCTGTTTTTT. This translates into CASSVNQGANTGELFF.